The TCR beta chain described here comes from a study of blood T cell repertoires in COVID-19. The CDR3 contains 15 residues. V lost 3 bases, J lost 6 bases, and 17 bases lay in between. From germline, CDR1 is LNHDA and CDR2 SQIVND (reference sequence). The Seattle patients, enrolled during active infection, were followed longitudinally. Assay used: immunoSEQ multiplex PCR; TCRdb lists only in-frame clones, some missing. The data contain roughly 340,000 clones, approximately 87% of them singletons. This chain links TRBV19 with TRBJ1-2, with D maybe TRBD1 (5 bases). The source material was peripheral blood. The receptor was derived from a woman between 45 and 60 years old with COVID-19, enrolled during active disease. The CDR3 here is CASSIQGRRPNGYTF. CDR3 nucleotides: TGTGCCAGTAGTATCCAGGGCAGGCGGCCTAATGGCTACACCTTC.